This T cell receptor beta chain was sequenced for a study of blood T cell repertoires in COVID-19. On the study more broadly: Specimens from acute and convalescent COVID-19 originated in the United States, Italy and Spain. In each case, the material was cDNA or gDNA derived from T cells, B-cell-depleted T cells, or PBMCs.

Measured with immunoSEQ multiplex PCR; TCRdb has only the in-frame clones, and not every one. The profile covers a few hundred thousand clones, with 85% appearing a single time and roughly 3.9% taken by the ten largest. Trimming took off 4 bases at V and 7 bases at J, with 14 bases between the two ends. From germline, CDR1 is LNHDA and CDR2 SQIVND (reference sequence). The CDR3 has 14 amino acids. This chain joins TRBV19 and TRBJ1-5; TRBD1 is a possible D gene (6 bases). The TCR was taken from a woman in her late teens or twenties with acute or convalescent COVID-19. The sequenced material came from peripheral blood. The chain's CDR3 is CASSTGQSRQPQHF. For the CDR3, the DNA is TGTGCCAGTAGTACGGGACAATCGAGGCAGCCCCAGCATTTT.